The rows below give T cell receptor beta chains drawn from one sample of a study of shared clonotypes between healthy human individuals. Some clones are missing from TCRdb's copy, which holds only in-frame ones; the method was immunoSEQ multiplex PCR. Here the sample spans about 2 million clones, about 94% being singletons. The sample comprised naive CD8+ T cells sorted from blood. These receptors all come from a man between 18 and 29 years old in good health. The CDR3 runs from the conserved cysteine through the conserved F or W. D genes are given only for firm matches. Rows may omit the clone size; those that give it use once, few, many or a size class.

V: TRBV6-1
D: TRBD2
size: NA
J: TRBJ2-1
CDR3: CASSEGLAGGLNYNEQFF
DNA: TGTGCCAGCAGTGAGGGACTAGCGGGAGGCCTTAACTACAATGAGCAGTTCTTC

V: TRBV19
D: NA
size: NA
J: TRBJ1-5
CDR3: CASSIGFNQPQHF
DNA: TGTGCCAGTAGTATAGGATTTAATCAGCCCCAGCATTTT

V: TRBV19
D: TRBD1
size: NA
J: TRBJ1-2
CDR3: CASRGGQGNYGYTF
DNA: TGTGCCAGTAGGGGCGGACAGGGAAACTATGGCTACACCTTC

V: TRBV5-1
D: NA
size: NA
J: TRBJ2-3
CDR3: CASSHWGQSTDTQYF
DNA: TGCGCCAGCAGCCACTGGGGGCAGTCCACAGATACGCAGTATTTT

V: TRBV11-2
D: TRBD2
size: NA
J: TRBJ2-7
CDR3: CASTWGGSVYEQYF
DNA: TGTGCCAGCACATGGGGGGGTTCGGTCTACGAGCAGTACTTC

V: TRBV6-5
D: NA
size: NA
J: TRBJ2-2
CDR3: CASSYNQGSGELFF
DNA: TGTGCCAGCAGTTACAACCAGGGATCCGGGGAGCTGTTTTTT

V: TRBV5-8
D: TRBD1
size: NA
J: TRBJ2-2
CDR3: CASSTLRWGQGAAGELFF
DNA: TGTGCCAGCAGCACCCTACGGTGGGGACAGGGGGCCGCAGGGGAGCTGTTTTTT

V: TRBV28
D: TRBD1
size: once
J: TRBJ2-2
CDR3: CASTVGTGLIGELFF
DNA: TGTGCCAGCACCGTTGGGACAGGGTTAATCGGGGAGCTGTTTTTT

V: TRBV28
D: NA
size: NA
J: TRBJ1-1
CDR3: CASSPPGGSTMNTEAFF
DNA: TGTGCCAGCAGTCCCCCCGGGGGGAGTACCATGAACACTGAAGCTTTCTTT

V: TRBV5-5
D: NA
size: NA
J: TRBJ1-1
CDR3: CASRPNRESTEAFF
DNA: TGTGCCAGCAGGCCGAACAGGGAGAGCACTGAAGCTTTCTTT

V: TRBV27
D: TRBD1
size: NA
J: TRBJ1-5
CDR3: CASSFIGTAGQSNQPQHF
DNA: TGTGCCAGCAGTTTTATAGGGACAGCCGGGCAGAGCAATCAGCCCCAGCATTTT

V: TRBV2
D: TRBD2
size: NA
J: TRBJ2-3
CDR3: CASSEELADITDTQYF
DNA: TGTGCCAGCAGTGAAGAACTAGCGGATATCACAGATACGCAGTATTTT

V: TRBV6-1
D: NA
size: NA
J: TRBJ2-7
CDR3: CASSELGNVQYF
DNA: TGTGCCAGCAGTGAACTAGGGAACGTGCAGTACTTC

V: TRBV7-9
D: TRBD2
size: NA
J: TRBJ2-3
CDR3: CASSDSGRLAFTDTQYF
DNA: TGTGCCAGCAGCGATAGCGGGCGACTAGCCTTCACAGATACGCAGTATTTT

V: TRBV5-1
D: TRBD1
size: NA
J: TRBJ1-1
CDR3: CASSGTGLNTEAFF
DNA: TGCGCCAGCAGCGGGACAGGACTGAACACTGAAGCTTTCTTT

V: TRBV4-1
D: TRBD2
size: NA
J: TRBJ2-7
CDR3: CASSQDRTSGETQYF
DNA: TGCGCCAGCAGCCAAGACCGGACTAGCGGGGAGACTCAGTACTTC

V: TRBV7-2
D: NA
size: NA
J: TRBJ2-7
CDR3: CASSLVSAYEQYF
DNA: TGTGCCAGCAGCTTAGTGTCTGCCTACGAGCAGTACTTC

V: TRBV4-1
D: TRBD2
size: NA
J: TRBJ2-3
CDR3: CASSQPSGGAGSDTQYF
DNA: TGCGCCAGCAGCCAACCTAGCGGGGGGGCAGGATCAGATACGCAGTATTTT

V: TRBV27
D: NA
size: NA
J: TRBJ1-6
CDR3: CASRITGGNSPLHF
DNA: TGTGCCAGCAGGATCACGGGGGGAAATTCACCCCTCCACTTT

V: TRBV6-6
D: TRBD2
size: NA
J: TRBJ2-7
CDR3: CASSYPEGSGGEQYF
DNA: TGTGCCAGCAGTTACCCCGAAGGATCGGGAGGCGAGCAGTACTTC

V: TRBV4-3
D: NA
size: NA
J: TRBJ1-2
CDR3: CASSQDVGGVDGYTF
DNA: TGCGCCAGCAGCCAAGATGTGGGGGGGGTCGATGGCTACACCTTC

V: TRBV9
D: NA
size: NA
J: TRBJ2-7
CDR3: CASSVGQGDYEQYF
DNA: TGTGCCAGCAGCGTAGGTCAGGGAGACTACGAGCAGTACTTC

V: TRBV10-2
D: TRBD1
size: NA
J: TRBJ1-4
CDR3: CASSQGQGPFF
DNA: TGCGCCAGCAGTCAAGGACAGGGTCCGTTTTTT

V: TRBV28
D: TRBD1
size: NA
J: TRBJ2-4
CDR3: CASSLDRLAKNIQYF
DNA: TGTGCCAGCAGTTTGGACAGGCTAGCCAAAAACATTCAGTACTTC

V: TRBV10-2
D: NA
size: NA
J: TRBJ2-7
CDR3: CASMPGDYEQYF
DNA: TGCGCCAGCATGCCAGGAGATTACGAGCAGTACTTC

V: TRBV28
D: NA
size: NA
J: TRBJ2-1
CDR3: CASSLVAQDNEQFF
DNA: TGTGCCAGCAGTTTAGTTGCTCAGGACAATGAGCAGTTCTTC

V: TRBV29-1
D: TRBD1
size: NA
J: TRBJ1-1
CDR3: CSVGKGSGQGVLMNTEAFF
DNA: TGCAGCGTTGGGAAGGGAAGTGGACAGGGGGTTTTAATGAACACTGAAGCTTTCTTT

V: TRBV30
D: NA
size: NA
J: TRBJ2-1
CDR3: CAWGHGREQFF
DNA: TGTGCCTGGGGTCACGGCCGGGAGCAGTTCTTC

V: TRBV28
D: TRBD2
size: NA
J: TRBJ2-3
CDR3: CASSLLKAGGPLDTQYF
DNA: TGTGCCAGCAGTTTATTGAAGGCGGGGGGGCCATTAGATACGCAGTATTTT

V: TRBV9
D: NA
size: NA
J: TRBJ2-7
CDR3: CASSAQGRDEQYF
DNA: TGTGCCAGCAGCGCCCAGGGACGGGACGAGCAGTACTTC

V: TRBV19
D: NA
size: NA
J: TRBJ2-7
CDR3: CASSMGGGSLLYEQYF
DNA: TGTGCCAGTAGTATGGGCGGGGGCAGTCTACTCTACGAGCAGTACTTC

V: TRBV18
D: NA
size: NA
J: TRBJ2-7
CDR3: CASSPDSKSYEQYF
DNA: TGTGCCAGCTCACCAGATAGCAAATCCTACGAGCAGTACTTC

V: TRBV6-5
D: TRBD1
size: NA
J: TRBJ2-1
CDR3: CASSVGQDNEQFF
DNA: TGTGCCAGCAGCGTCGGACAGGACAATGAGCAGTTCTTC

V: TRBV30
D: NA
size: NA
J: TRBJ2-4
CDR3: CAWSEQGSGNIQYF
DNA: TGTGCCTGGAGTGAGCAGGGGTCCGGAAACATTCAGTACTTC

V: TRBV9
D: NA
size: NA
J: TRBJ1-2
CDR3: CASSVFGGLGYGYTF
DNA: TGTGCCAGCAGCGTATTCGGGGGGCTCGGCTATGGCTACACCTTC

V: TRBV5-1
D: NA
size: NA
J: TRBJ2-7
CDR3: CASSGDREGFYEQYF
DNA: TGCGCCAGCAGCGGAGACAGGGAGGGATTTTACGAGCAGTACTTC

V: TRBV6-5
D: NA
size: NA
J: TRBJ2-3
CDR3: CASSPRPRNTDTQYF
DNA: TGTGCCAGCAGCCCCCGACCGAGGAACACAGATACGCAGTATTTT

V: TRBV4-1
D: NA
size: NA
J: TRBJ2-7
CDR3: CASSQDDSPYEQYF
DNA: TGCGCCAGCAGCCAAGATGACAGTCCCTACGAGCAGTACTTC

V: TRBV7-9
D: NA
size: NA
J: TRBJ2-3
CDR3: CASSSTGWGTDTQYF
DNA: TGTGCCAGCAGCTCCACGGGGTGGGGCACAGATACGCAGTATTTT

V: TRBV5-6
D: NA
size: NA
J: TRBJ1-1
CDR3: CASSFPGVDGAFF
DNA: TGTGCCAGCAGCTTTCCAGGGGTCGACGGGGCTTTCTTT

V: TRBV5-1
D: NA
size: NA
J: TRBJ2-3
CDR3: CASSWDSATDTQYF
DNA: TGCGCCAGCAGCTGGGACTCAGCCACAGATACGCAGTATTTT

V: TRBV27
D: TRBD1
size: NA
J: TRBJ2-7
CDR3: CASSTGTGGHEQYF
DNA: TGTGCCAGCAGTACAGGAACAGGGGGCCACGAGCAGTACTTC

V: TRBV6-5
D: NA
size: NA
J: TRBJ1-1
CDR3: CASWTVFNTEAFF
DNA: TGTGCCAGCTGGACAGTATTTAACACTGAAGCTTTCTTT

V: TRBV4-1
D: NA
size: NA
J: TRBJ2-1
CDR3: CASSQDPGNEQFF
DNA: TGCGCCAGCAGCCAAGATCCGGGAAATGAGCAGTTCTTC

V: TRBV7-9
D: NA
size: NA
J: TRBJ2-1
CDR3: CASSPPGTYNEQFF
DNA: TGTGCCAGCAGCCCCCCGGGTACCTACAATGAGCAGTTCTTC

V: TRBV12-5
D: NA
size: NA
J: TRBJ1-6
CDR3: CASGFRAGGKGPSPLHF
DNA: TGTGCTAGTGGTTTTAGGGCTGGGGGGAAAGGTCCTTCACCCCTCCACTTT

V: TRBV5-6
D: TRBD1
size: NA
J: TRBJ2-2
CDR3: CASSLVQGLGFSGVLFF
DNA: TGTGCCAGCAGCTTGGTACAGGGGCTGGGGTTTTCTGGAGTGCTGTTTTTT

V: TRBV30
D: TRBD1
size: NA
J: TRBJ1-2
CDR3: CAWRSIQGVGGYTF
DNA: TGTGCCTGGAGATCGATCCAGGGGGTGGGCGGCTACACCTTC

V: TRBV5-4
D: NA
size: NA
J: TRBJ2-3
CDR3: CASSLWGGALPDTQYF
DNA: TGTGCCAGCAGCTTGTGGGGGGGGGCCTTACCAGATACGCAGTATTTT

V: TRBV27
D: NA
size: NA
J: TRBJ2-7
CDR3: CASSPSPKGHYEQYF
DNA: TGTGCCAGCAGTCCCTCCCCGAAGGGGCACTACGAGCAGTACTTC

V: TRBV9
D: NA
size: NA
J: TRBJ2-2
CDR3: CASSVYMMAGELFF
DNA: TGTGCCAGCAGCGTGTATATGATGGCCGGGGAGCTGTTTTTT

V: TRBV13
D: NA
size: NA
J: TRBJ2-7
CDR3: CASSQGTGEQYF
DNA: TGTGCCAGCAGCCAAGGGACTGGCGAGCAGTACTTC

V: TRBV5-4
D: NA
size: NA
J: TRBJ1-1
CDR3: CASSLDSSYTEAFF
DNA: TGTGCCAGCAGCTTGGACAGCTCTTACACTGAAGCTTTCTTT